This paragraph reports one T cell receptor (beta chain). The sample comes from a study of blood T cell repertoires in COVID-19. Study details: Donors in the United States, Italy and Spain gave samples during acute or convalescent COVID-19. PBMCs, B-cell-depleted T cells, or T cells were the source of the cDNA or gDNA that made up the material.

The CDR3 consists of 20 residues. How the authors handled the data: From reference gene primer amplification, estimates of nucleated cell counts were derived. Only in-frame clones appear in the TCRdb table, and some are missing; sequencing was by immunoSEQ multiplex PCR. Clonal size and the V and J genes are those of that table, whereas D and trimming came from the DNA. In the table there are fewer than 250,000 clones, 80% to 90% of which are singletons. Sample: peripheral blood. The TCR sequence derives from a woman between 50 and 59 years old with acute or convalescent COVID-19. The V and J genes are TRBV21-1 and TRBJ2-6; TRBD1, as called in the table, went unchecked against the DNA. TRBV21-1 is flagged as a pseudogene. CDR3 amino acids: CASSKRGGRQGASGANVLTF. In nucleotides, the CDR3 is TGTGCCAGCAGCAAACGGGGGGGCCGACAGGGGGCCTCCGGGGCCAACGTCCTGACTTTC.